This T cell receptor (beta chain) comes out of a study of cytomegalovirus exposure and HLA in healthy donors. In the study overall: Earlier results showed some 120 million unique TCR beta sequences derived from some 190 million T cells. The study's early data release held some 85 million unique TCRs from HLA-typed donors.

Use of 60 Vbeta and 13 Jbeta primers characterized the PCR. Sequencing was performed with immunoSEQ multiplex PCR; in TCRdb, only in-frame clones are kept and a portion is missing. This sample has roughly 150,000 clones, with roughly 70% found just once. Per germline, CDR1 SGHVS and CDR2 FNYEAQ. The CDR3 contains 12 residues. V was clipped by 5 bases and J by 7 bases, with 11 bases between them. General study points: A highly shared variant cluster was judged a likely technical artifact. TRBV6-2, TRBV6-3 and other indistinguishable V segments were excluded.

This clone was recorded only once. Its antigen is not identified. J is TRBJ1-1 and V is TRBV7-6, with a weak D call TRBD1 (6 bases). The receptor comes from an older woman in good health and CMV-seropositive. What was sequenced was PBMCs. CDR3 bases: TGTGCCAGCAGCCAAGTAGGGGGTGAAGCTTTCTTT. It is translated as CASSQVGGEAFF.